What follows are 7 T cell receptor beta chains derived from one specimen sequenced in a study of response to subunit inactivated influenza vaccine. TCRdb reanalysed the RT-PCR reads using MiXCR and keeps one entry per CDR3 protein. The sample lists around 580,000 distinct CDR3 sequences; 10% to 15% were seen once. Here the sequenced sample was PBMCs from blood, taken on the day of vaccination. The receptors stem from a man over 45 who received an inactivated influenza vaccine.

The sample holds many counts of this clonotype. This chain links TRBV5-1 with TRBJ2-6; no firm D call. The ends were cut back, 4 bases at V and 0 bases at J, with 8 bases in the middle. The CDR3 loop spans 15 amino acids. Germline CDR1 reads SGHRS; CDR2 reads YFSETQ. CDR3 sequence (DNA): TGCGCCAGCAGCATGGATGTCTCTGGGGCCAACGTCCTGACTTTC. It codes for CASSMDVSGANVLTF.

This clonotype was observed a handful of times. The rearrangement joins TRBV4-3 to TRBJ2-2; D is ambiguous. V was clipped by 1 base and J by 4 bases, with 13 bases between them. The CDR3 length is 16 residues. CDR1 is LGHNA, CDR2 YSLEER, per germline. DNA of the CDR3: TGCGCCAGCAGCCAAGTACCAGGTGCTGCCACCGGGGAGCTGTTTTTT. This sequence encodes CASSQVPGAATGELFF.

The chain links TRBV5-1 to TRBJ2-1, with TRBD1 as a possible D gene (6 bases). Germline-derived CDR1 and CDR2 are SGHRS and YFSETQ. The CDR3 has 12 residues. Trimming cost V 4 bases and J 8 bases, with 10 bases left between them. The CDR3 sequence: CASSIRGHEQFF. CDR3 nucleotide sequence: TGCGCCAGCAGCATCAGGGGACATGAGCAGTTCTTC.

The chain couples TRBV3-1 to TRBJ2-2; tentatively, D is TRBD2 (5 bases). From germline, CDR1 is LGHDT and CDR2 YNNKEL (reference sequence). The CDR3 contains 15 residues. Deletions cut 4 bases from V and 6 bases from J, with 15 bases between. This CDR3 is CASSLTLEAPGELFF. The CDR3 region has the DNA TGTGCCAGCAGCCTAACCTTGGAGGCACCCGGGGAGCTGTTTTTT.

This clonotype was detected a few times. The rearrangement joins TRBV6-1 to TRBJ2-3; 8 bases are shared with TRBD2. This CDR3 is 16 amino acids long. CDR1 is MNHNS, CDR2 SASEGT, per germline. Trimming removed 6 bases from V and 4 bases from J; junction bases left unmatched: 12. This CDR3 is CASSPLGSGAPDTQYF. The DNA of the CDR3 is TGTGCCAGCAGCCCCCTTGGTAGCGGGGCCCCAGATACGCAGTATTTT.

The table lists this clonotype with a few counts. The V gene is TRBV12-3 or TRBV12-4, the J gene TRBJ2-7; 7 bases agree with TRBD1. V lost 5 bases, J lost 5 bases, and 9 bases stayed unmatched. The CDR3 runs 14 residues. The CDR3 DNA reads as TGTGCCAGCAGTCTCCGGGACAGTTACCACGAGCAGTACTTC. Its translation is CASSLRDSYHEQYF.

The chain has TRBV18 and TRBJ1-1; a weak D match, TRBD1 (5 bases). V was cut by 3 bases and J by 9 bases, with 14 bases left in between. The CDR3 runs to 13 residues. Germline CDR1 reads KGHSH; CDR2 reads LQKENI. CDR3 region: CASSPPTAFKAFF. In nucleotides, the CDR3 is TGTGCCAGCTCACCCCCGACAGCTTTTAAAGCTTTCTTT.